One sample yielded the 27 T cell receptor beta chains listed below, sequenced in a study of cytomegalovirus exposure and HLA in healthy donors. 60 Vbeta and 13 Jbeta primers were used in PCR. Generated by immunoSEQ multiplex PCR, the TCRdb table keeps only in-frame clones and is missing some. The sample yields tens of thousands of clones, about 85% seen once. Sequenced sample: PBMCs. The receptors stem from a girl aged 2 to 10 in good health and CMV-seropositive.

This clone has a single count. The V and J genes are TRBV7-2 and TRBJ2-3, with TRBD2 matching 9 bases. CDR1 and CDR2 (germline): SGHTA, FQGNSA. V dropped 6 bases and J dropped 4; count of bases not matched to a gene: 8. This CDR3 region has 15 residues. The CDR3 loop reads CASSFLAGVADTQYF. The CDR3 DNA sequence: TGTGCCAGCAGTTTCTTAGCGGGAGTGGCAGATACGCAGTATTTT.

Notes on this clone: The junction differs from germline at one of its ends, possibly a read error. V usage is TRBV7-9 and J usage is TRBJ2-5; 9 positions match TRBD1. The CDR3 spans 13 residues. Germline loops: CDR1 SEHNR, CDR2 FQNEAQ (reference sequence). DNA of the CDR3: TGTTCCAGCAGCTCCGGGACAGGGGAGACCCAGTACTTC. Residues: CSSSSGTGETQYF.

This clone was picked up a small number of times. The chain is built from TRBV6-5 and TRBJ1-1; TRBD1 matches at 7 bases. Germline values: CDR1 MNHEY, CDR2 SVGAGI. V lost 6 bases and J lost 4; bases outside the gene matches: 8. This CDR3 is built from 14 residues. The CDR3 bases are TGTGCCAGCAGCCTCTACAGGGGAACCACTGAAGCTTTCTTT. Its protein product is CASSLYRGTTEAFF.

This clone was counted between two and nine times. V is TRBV5-1 and J is TRBJ1-2; 7 bases are shared with TRBD1. The CDR3 is 13 amino acids. The ends lost 5 bases at V and 3 bases at J; junction bases unmatched: 4. Germline V CDR1 and CDR2: SGHRS, YFSETQ. The CDR3, as DNA: TGCGCCAGCAGAGAGGGGGCGGACTATGGCTACACCTTC. It yields the protein CASREGADYGYTF.

This clone turned up a few times. J is TRBJ2-7 and V is TRBV27; tentative D call: TRBD2 (5 bases). Germline V lookup: CDR1 MNHEY, CDR2 SMNVEV (reference sequence). The CDR3 is 14 residues long. Trimming took off 11 bases at V and 5 bases at J, with 22 bases between the two ends. Here the CDR3 reads CAVNGIPRGNEQYF. The CDR3 DNA reads TGTGCCGTCAACGGGATCCCAAGAGGCAACGAGCAGTACTTC.

This clone was counted a few times. The chain is built from TRBV6-5 and TRBJ1-2; TRBD1 agrees at 8 bases. V lost 2 bases, J lost 4 bases, and 3 bases stayed unmatched. This CDR3 is 14 amino acids long. Germline-derived CDR1 and CDR2 are MNHEY and SVGAGI. CDR3 sequence: CASSYTTGGYGYTF. The DNA for the CDR3 is TGTGCCAGCAGTTACACAACAGGGGGCTATGGCTACACCTTC.

The chain combines TRBV7-3 with TRBJ2-2; 9 bases fit TRBD1. CDR3 length: 17 amino acids. Per germline, CDR1 SGHTA and CDR2 FQGTGA. The J segment lost 5 bases and the V segment lost 5 bases, leaving 12 bases of the junction unmatched. The CDR3 region is CASSPTTDRGGTGELFF. The CDR3 DNA reads TGTGCCAGCAGCCCGACGACGGACAGGGGTGGGACCGGGGAGCTGTTTTTT.

The chain is built from TRBV27 and TRBJ2-5; D is ambiguous. The CDR3 is 16 amino acids. Germline values: CDR1 MNHEY, CDR2 SMNVEV (reference sequence). Trimming shortened V by 4 bases and J by 4 bases, and 19 bases separated the two germline ends. CDR3 residues: CASSSVPTSKRETQYF. CDR3 DNA: TGTGCCAGCAGTTCGGTACCAACTTCCAAGAGAGAGACCCAGTACTTC.

The chain joins TRBV18 to TRBJ2-3; TRBD1 aligns across 8 bases. J was trimmed by 0 bases and V by 2 bases; bases with no gene match: 7. Germline V gives CDR1 KGHSH, CDR2 LQKENI. This CDR3 comprises 17 residues. The CDR3 sequence is CASSPKKTGVSTDTQYF. The DNA of the CDR3 is TGTGCCAGCTCACCAAAAAAGACAGGGGTTAGCACAGATACGCAGTATTTT.

The chain carries TRBV4-1 and TRBJ1-2, with D uncertain. CDR3 length: 14 residues. With 3 bases removed from V and 8 bases from J, the gap between germline ends came to 16 bases. The germline gives CDR1 MGHRA, CDR2 YSYEKL. CDR3 bases: TGCGCCAGCAGCCACGGGGTTCTTTTACGGGGCTACACCTTC. It encodes CASSHGVLLRGYTF.

This chain uses TRBV4-1 with TRBJ2-1; no reliable D call. The CDR3 sequence is 16 residues long. Germline V CDR1 and CDR2: MGHRA, YSYEKL. V was clipped by 0 bases and J by 0 bases, with 9 bases between them. CDR3 nucleotide sequence: TGCGCCAGCAGCCAAGATCTGGAGAGCTCCTACAATGAGCAGTTCTTC. Its translation is CASSQDLESSYNEQFF.

The CDR3 protein is CSVGSTSNIQYF. In DNA, the CDR3 is TGCAGCGTTGGCTCCACATCAAACATTCAGTACTTC. This sequence joins TRBV29-1 and TRBJ2-4, with no clear D. V was pared by 4 bases and J by 6 bases, with 10 bases between. Germline V lookup: CDR1 SQVTM, CDR2 ANQGSEA. There are 12 residues in the CDR3.

The chain has TRBV29-1 and TRBJ1-1; D is ambiguous. Between the trimmed V and J ends, which lost 7 bases and 0 bases, there was a span of 9 bases. Germline CDR1 SQVTM, CDR2 ANQGSEA. The CDR3 covers 12 residues. The CDR3 DNA is TGCAGCGGTGGTGGGCTGAACACTGAAGCTTTCTTT. Protein: CSGGGLNTEAFF. Full variable domain (missing parts from reference TRBV29-1 and TRBJ1-1): SAVISQKPSRDICQRGTSLTIQCQVDSQVTMMFWYRQQPGQSLTLIATANQGSEATYESGFVIDKFPISRPNLTFSTLTVSNMSPEDSSIYLCSGGGLNTEAFFGQGTRLTVV.

The chain carries TRBV19 and TRBJ1-4, with D unclear. Per the germline V gene, CDR1 is LNHDA and CDR2 is SQIVND (reference sequence). This CDR3 spans 14 amino acids. Trimming left V 2 bases short and J 2 bases short, with 6 bases between. CDR3: CASSISHTNEKLFF. The CDR3 nucleotides read TGTGCCAGTAGTATATCACACACTAATGAAAAACTGTTTTTT.

The genes are TRBV6-5 and TRBJ2-5; a possible D gene is TRBD2 (6 bases). This CDR3 has 13 residues. V was shortened by 6 bases and J by 1 base, with 9 bases between the two germline ends. Germline V gene sequence: CDR1 MNHEY, CDR2 SVGAGI. The CDR3, as DNA: TGTGCCAGCAGCTGGGACTTCCAAGAGACCCAGTACTTC. Translating it yields CASSWDFQETQYF.

The chain employs TRBV5-6 and TRBJ1-1; D call uncertain. In germline, CDR1 is SGHDT, CDR2 YYEEEE. V was clipped by 5 bases and J by 6 bases, with 8 bases between them. The CDR3 loop spans 11 amino acids. This CDR3 is CASSSPAEAFF. The CDR3, as DNA: TGTGCCAGCAGTTCACCGGCTGAAGCTTTCTTT.

The chain links TRBV6-5 to TRBJ1-2, with TRBD1 matching over 9 bases. Looked up from germline, CDR1 is MNHEY and CDR2 is SVGAGI. The CDR3 runs to 16 residues. Trimming took 0 bases from V and 2 from J; bases not matched to a gene: 4. CDR3 region: CASSYSGTGWNYGYTF. The CDR3 nucleotides are TGTGCCAGCAGTTACTCGGGGACAGGGTGGAACTATGGCTACACCTTC.

V is TRBV30 and J is TRBJ1-2; 8 bases match TRBD1. V lost 0 bases, J lost 4 bases, and 7 bases stayed unmatched. The CDR3 has 15 amino acids. Germline V gene data show CDR1 as GTSNPN and CDR2 as SVGIG (reference sequence). The CDR3 loop is CAWSVSSGQGYGYTF. The CDR3 DNA reads TGTGCCTGGAGTGTAAGCTCCGGACAGGGCTATGGCTACACCTTC.

The V gene is TRBV6-6, the J gene TRBJ1-2; 7 positions agree with TRBD1. The CDR3 sequence is 13 residues long. Germline CDR1 is MNHNY and CDR2 is SVGAGI (reference sequence). The trim removed 6 bases at V and 11 bases at J, leaving 12 bases unmatched. The CDR3 coding sequence is TGTGCCAGCAGCCAACGACACCAGGGGGTTTACACCTTC. Translating gives CASSQRHQGVYTF.

J is TRBJ2-3 and V is TRBV9; TRBD2 matches at 8 bases. The CDR3 totals 16 residues. Trimming cost V 3 bases and J 1 base; bases outside gene matches: 7. CDR1 and CDR2 (germline): SGDLS, YYNGEE. The CDR3: CASSGGSSGGTDTQYF. The CDR3 region has the DNA TGTGCCAGCAGCGGGGGGAGTAGCGGGGGCACAGATACGCAGTATTTT.

This clone has a handful of counts. The CDR3, as DNA: TGTGCCAGCAGCTTGAGGACAGCCTCCTACGAGCAGTACTTC. Translation: CASSLRTASYEQYF. This sequence joins TRBV5-5 and TRBJ2-7, with D tentatively TRBD1 (6 bases). V lost 1 base and J 0 bases, leaving 8 bases between the germline ends. CDR3 length: 14 residues. The germline V gene encodes CDR1 SGHKS and CDR2 YYEKEE (reference sequence).

The V and J genes are TRBV5-1 and TRBJ1-1; 8 bases are a match to TRBD1. The CDR3 runs to 15 residues. Trimming took 5 bases from V and 0 from J; bases not matched to a gene: 6. Germline V gives CDR1 SGHRS, CDR2 YFSETQ. This chain's CDR3 is CASSSQGALNTEAFF. CDR3 nucleotide sequence: TGCGCCAGCAGTTCTCAGGGGGCCCTGAACACTGAAGCTTTCTTT.

J is TRBJ2-1 and V is TRBV30, with TRBD2 matching over 7 bases. The CDR3 length is 16 residues. After removal of 2 bases from V and 7 bases from J, the junction contained 14 bases not matched to a gene. CDR1 is GTSNPN and CDR2 is SVGIG in the germline V gene (reference sequence). CDR3 in DNA: TGTGCCTGGAGTAAGTTTGGGGGGGGTTCACGAAATGAGCAGTTCTTC. Amino acids: CAWSKFGGGSRNEQFF.

J is TRBJ1-2 and V is TRBV6-1, with D possibly TRBD1 on 5 matching bases. Trimming left V 2 bases short and J 5 bases short, with 9 bases between. Germline-derived CDR1 and CDR2 are MNHNS and SASEGT. The CDR3 contains 13 residues. DNA of the CDR3: TGTGCCAGCAGTGAACCGTCAGGGTATGGCTACACCTTC. Translated, it gives CASSEPSGYGYTF.

The chain joins TRBV28 to TRBJ1-2, with D possibly TRBD1 on 5 matching bases. CDR3 length: 17 residues. CDR1 MDHEN and CDR2 SYDVKM come from the germline V gene. The V end was cut by 7 bases, the J end by 4 bases, with 25 bases between. CDR3 loop: CASTSGWSGRGGYGYTF. CDR3 coding DNA: TGTGCCAGCACCTCAGGGTGGTCAGGCCGCGGCGGCTATGGCTACACCTTC.

CDR3 DNA sequence: TGTGCCAGCAGAAACCTCACAGGGTTGAACACAGATACGCAGTATTTT. It codes for CASRNLTGLNTDTQYF. This chain joins TRBV27 and TRBJ2-3; TRBD1 might be the D (6 bases). V dropped 6 bases and J dropped 2 bases, with 18 bases sitting between them. The germline V gene encodes CDR1 MNHEY and CDR2 SMNVEV (reference sequence). This CDR3 is built from 16 residues.

The gene calls are TRBV15 and TRBJ2-7; 8 nucleotides line up with TRBD2. CDR1 and CDR2 from the germline V gene are LNHNV and YYDKDF (reference sequence). The CDR3 is 13 amino acids. V lost 1 base to trimming and J lost 6 bases; unmatched junction nucleotides: 2. The CDR3 loop reads CATSRAREVEQYF. The CDR3 DNA is TGTGCCACCAGCAGAGCGCGGGAGGTCGAGCAGTACTTC.